Below, 17 T cell receptor beta chains from the same sample are listed, as sequenced in a study of blood T cell repertoires in COVID-19. Profiling relied on immunoSEQ multiplex PCR, and the TCRdb table lists in-frame clones only, not all of them. The repertoire holds tens of thousands of clones, over 65% seen once, with 5.7% in the top ten. The source material was peripheral blood. The receptors were gathered from a man between 50 and 59 years old with active or convalescent COVID-19.

V is TRBV11-2 and J is TRBJ1-5; maybe TRBD1 (6 bases). This CDR3 is built from 14 residues. The germline V gene encodes CDR1 SGHAT and CDR2 FQNNGV. Deletions cut 3 bases from V and 3 bases from J, with 9 bases between. CDR3 protein: CASSFGQTNQPQHF. DNA of the CDR3: TGTGCCAGCAGCTTCGGACAGACCAATCAGCCCCAGCATTTT.

The chain couples TRBV7-2 to TRBJ2-7; perhaps TRBD2 as D (6 bases). Germline V gives CDR1 SGHTA, CDR2 FQGNSA. V shed 5 bases and J shed 0 bases, with 11 bases lying between them. The CDR3 has 14 amino acids. The CDR3 region has the DNA TGTGCCAGCAGCGTACGGGAGAGCTCCTACGAGCAGTACTTC. As protein: CASSVRESSYEQYF.

Concerning this clone: A much larger clone differs from this one at a single base, so this may be a read error. The same CDR3 arises from other DNA sequences in this sample as well. The V and J genes are TRBV6-6 and TRBJ1-2; D is uncertain. Germline CDR1 and CDR2: MNHNY and SVGAGI (reference sequence). This CDR3 comprises 15 residues. The CDR3 region is CASSDPNGDLYGYTF. CDR3 in DNA: TGTGCCAGCAGCGACCCAAACGGGGATCTCTATGGCTATACCTTC.

In this sample, this clone turned up a few times. The chain recombines TRBV11-2 with TRBJ1-5; D ambiguous. Germline loops: CDR1 SGHAT, CDR2 FQNNGV. V was pared by 5 bases and J by 9 bases, with 17 bases between. The CDR3 runs 14 residues. DNA for the CDR3: TGTGCCAGCAGCCCTACTAGTGCCCCCGGGCCCCAGCATTTT. Its translation is CASSPTSAPGPQHF.

The gene calls are TRBV11-1 and TRBJ2-1; 9 nucleotides agree with TRBD1. V lost 4 bases and J lost 8; bases outside the gene matches: 6. Looked up from germline, CDR1 is SGHAT and CDR2 is FQDESV (reference sequence). The CDR3 length is 14 residues. The CDR3 is CASSSGQGRYEQFF. CDR3 DNA: TGTGCCAGCAGCTCCGGACAGGGGCGATATGAGCAGTTCTTC.

The chain uses TRBV7-2 and TRBJ2-2; D is possibly TRBD2 (6 bases). The germline V gene has CDR1 SGHTA and CDR2 FQGNSA. This CDR3 is built from 14 residues. Trimming removed 1 base from V and 4 bases from J, with 7 bases in between. CDR3 DNA: TGTGCCAGCAGCTTAGAACTAGCCACCGGGGAGCTGTTTTTT. It is translated as CASSLELATGELFF.

V usage is TRBV10-3 and J usage is TRBJ1-1; D is uncertain. This CDR3 has 16 amino acids. The V gene's germline CDR1 is ENHRY and CDR2 SYGVKD. The germline V and J ends were trimmed by 0 bases and 3 bases, with 14 bases remaining between them. The CDR3 sequence: CAISESGVGGDTEAFF. The CDR3, as DNA: TGTGCCATCAGTGAGTCTGGAGTTGGAGGCGACACTGAAGCTTTCTTT.

V is TRBV7-2 and J is TRBJ1-5, with D perhaps TRBD1 (6 bases). CDR3 length: 17 residues. The germline V and J ends were trimmed by 5 bases and 2 bases, with 19 bases remaining between them. The germline gives CDR1 SGHTA, CDR2 FQGNSA. CDR3 amino acids: CASSPRTAPRGNQPQHF. In DNA form, the CDR3 reads TGTGCCAGCAGCCCCCGGACAGCCCCTAGGGGCAATCAGCCCCAGCATTTT.

This chain uses TRBV19 with TRBJ1-3; 10 nucleotides agree with TRBD1. Unmatched junction bases numbered 4, after V lost 6 bases and J lost 5 bases. This CDR3 region has 14 residues. Per germline, CDR1 LNHDA and CDR2 SQIVND (reference sequence). CDR3 in amino acids: CASRPDRGRNTIYF. CDR3 nucleotides: TGTGCCAGTAGACCCGACAGGGGGCGAAACACCATATATTTT.

The table lists this clone with a few counts. V and J are TRBV6-6 and TRBJ2-1, with a tentative D call TRBD1 (5 bases). The germline V gene encodes CDR1 MNHNY and CDR2 SVGAGI (reference sequence). The CDR3 loop spans 13 amino acids. V lost 5 bases to trimming and J lost 6 bases, with 11 bases between them. The CDR3 DNA follows: TGTGCCAGCAGTCGCGACAGAAGCAATGAGCAGTTCTTC. This encodes CASSRDRSNEQFF.

V gene TRBV3-1 (or the pseudogene TRBV3-2) combines with J gene TRBJ2-3, with TRBD2 identical over 8 bases. The CDR3 has 13 amino acids. CDR1 is LGHDT, CDR2 YNNKEL, per germline (reference sequence). With V trimmed by 6 bases and J by 9 bases, 8 bases remained unmatched. The CDR3 is CASSYPGGVTQYF. Here the CDR3 DNA reads TGTGCCAGCAGTTACCCGGGGGGGGTAACGCAGTATTTT.

The J gene is TRBJ2-2, the V gene TRBV5-4; D is uncertain. The germline CDR1 and CDR2 sequences are SGHNT and YYREEE (reference sequence). CDR3 size: 14 residues. V was clipped by 3 bases and J by 4 bases, with 10 bases between them. The CDR3 loop reads CASSSPPGTGELFF. The DNA of the CDR3 is TGTGCCAGCAGCTCTCCCCCAGGCACCGGGGAGCTGTTTTTT.

V usage is TRBV7-2 and J usage is TRBJ1-2; D might be TRBD1 (5 bases). The germline V and J ends were trimmed by 0 bases and 4 bases, with 12 bases remaining between them. Germline lookup yields CDR1 SGHTA and CDR2 FQGNSA. The CDR3 totals 15 residues. The CDR3 region is CASSLARGGGYGYTF. The CDR3 nucleotides are TGTGCCAGCAGCTTAGCGCGTGGGGGGGGCTATGGCTACACCTTC.

There are a few counts of this clone. The J gene is TRBJ1-2, the V gene TRBV6-4; D ambiguous. Germline lookup yields CDR1 MRHNA and CDR2 SNTAGT. Trimming pared 5 bases from V and 5 bases from J, leaving 21 bases between. The CDR3 runs 16 residues. For the CDR3, the DNA is TGTGCCAGCAGTCCGTCTTCCGGAGGAGCTCCATATGGCTACACCTTC. Amino acids: CASSPSSGGAPYGYTF.

The sample holds many counts of this clone. V usage is TRBV10-2 and J usage is TRBJ2-5, with TRBD1 identical over 8 bases. V gave up 6 bases and J gave up 7 bases; unmatched junction bases: 7. Germline V gene lookup returns CDR1 WSHSY and CDR2 SAAADI. This CDR3 spans 13 amino acids. DNA of the CDR3: TGCGCCAGCAGAAAGGACAGGGCCGGGACCCAGTACTTC. Translation gives CASRKDRAGTQYF.

The CDR3 nucleotides are TGTGCCAGCAGTTTAAGGAGGGTAGGCACTGAAGCTTTCTTT. Translation: CASSLRRVGTEAFF. The chain links TRBV27 to TRBJ1-1; D not certain. The V end lost 2 bases, the J end lost 4 bases, and 11 bases lay between the germline ends. The CDR3 is 14 amino acids. Germline V gene sequence: CDR1 MNHEY, CDR2 SMNVEV (reference sequence).

This clone was seen many times. V gene TRBV5-1 combines with J gene TRBJ1-2, with 9 bases aligning to TRBD1. V lost 4 bases to trimming and J lost 3 bases; unmatched junction nucleotides: 13. The V gene's germline CDR1 is SGHRS and CDR2 YFSETQ. The length of the CDR3 is 17 residues. The CDR3 loop is CASSGGGTGRIDYGYTF. For the CDR3, the DNA is TGCGCCAGCAGCGGAGGAGGGACAGGGAGAATTGACTATGGCTACACCTTC.